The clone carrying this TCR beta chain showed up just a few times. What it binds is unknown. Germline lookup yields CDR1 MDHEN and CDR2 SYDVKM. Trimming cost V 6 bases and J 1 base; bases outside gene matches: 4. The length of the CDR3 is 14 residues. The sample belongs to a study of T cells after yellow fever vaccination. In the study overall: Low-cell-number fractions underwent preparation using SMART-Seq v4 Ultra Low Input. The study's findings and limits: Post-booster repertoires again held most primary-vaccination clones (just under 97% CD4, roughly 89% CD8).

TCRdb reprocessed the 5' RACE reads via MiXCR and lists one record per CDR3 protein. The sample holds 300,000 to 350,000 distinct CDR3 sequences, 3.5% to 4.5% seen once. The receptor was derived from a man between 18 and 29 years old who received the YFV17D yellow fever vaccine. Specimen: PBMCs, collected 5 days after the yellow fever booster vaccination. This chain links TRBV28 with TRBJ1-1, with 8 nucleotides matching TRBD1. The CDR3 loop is CASRPGGPNTEAFF. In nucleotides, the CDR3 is TGTGCCAGCAGACCAGGGGGCCCGAACACTGAAGCTTTCTTT.